Each of the 24 T cell receptor delta chains below was sequenced from the same sample in a study of gamma-delta T cells after stem cell transplantation. TCRdb reanalyzed the RT-PCR reads using CATT. The sample lists about 6,500 delta-chain clones, roughly 23% occurring once. Material for sequencing was gamma-delta T cells. These TCRs come from a human donor. It is not recorded whose cells these are; they may come from a transplant donor.

This sequence joins TRDV2 and TRDJ1, with 7 positions matching TRDD3. Losses at the gene ends were 1 base for V and 0 bases for J; bases not matched to a gene: 7. Germline CDR1 reads GEAIGNYY; CDR2 reads EKD. The CDR3 has 16 residues. CDR3 protein: CACDTLGGPYTDKLIF. CDR3 DNA: TGTGCCTGTGACACTCTGGGGGGGCCGTACACCGATAAACTCATCTTT.

This clone counts as medium-sized. The rearrangement links TRDV2 to TRDJ1, with 11 bases fitting TRDD3. The CDR3 is 18 amino acids. V lost 3 bases to trimming and J lost 2 bases; unmatched junction nucleotides: 13. Germline V gene lookup returns CDR1 GEAIGNYY and CDR2 EKD. The DNA of the CDR3 is TGTGCCTGTGACCCCGCCTGGGGGATACAAGAGAGGACCGATAAACTCATCTTT. It yields the protein CACDPAWGIQERTDKLIF.

This clone occurred a few times. A read error is likely here: a far larger clone is one base away. The rearrangement links TRDV2 to TRDJ3; 12 nucleotides align to TRDD3. This CDR3 is 20 amino acids long. Germline V gives CDR1 GEAIGNYY, CDR2 EKD. CDR3 in DNA: TGTGCCTGTGACATCGTACTGGGGGATACAGACTCCTGGGACACCCGACAGGTGTTTTTC. Protein product: CACDIVLGDTDSWDTRQVFF.

Points on this clone: Being one base from a much bigger clone, this may be a read error. The V call is TRDV2, the J call TRDJ3, with 8 bases identical to TRDD3. The length of the CDR3 is 22 residues. Germline V gene lookup returns CDR1 GEAIGNYY and CDR2 EKD. This chain's CDR3 is CACGTVPVLGGRRAWDTRQMFF. The CDR3 region has the DNA TGTGCCTGTGGCACCGTTCCTGTACTGGGGGGACGACGAGCCTGGGACACCCGACAGATGTTTTTC.

A note on this clone: A single base separates this from a much larger clone, so it may be a read error. Distinct nucleotide sequences in the sample also encode this CDR3. The genes are TRDV2 and TRDJ1, with 12 bases fitting TRDD3. The germline gives CDR1 GEAIGNYY, CDR2 EKD. With V trimmed by 4 bases and J by 2 bases, 22 bases remained unmatched. The CDR3 totals 21 residues. This CDR3 reads CACEILGDTLQKRKKTDKLIF. The CDR3, as DNA: TGTGCCTGTGAAATACTGGGGGATACTCTACAAAAGCGAAAAAAGACCGATAAACTCATCTTT.

There are a few counts of this clone. This chain links TRDV1 with TRDJ1; 7 bases are shared with TRDD3. The V gene end was trimmed by 3 bases and the J gene end by 5 bases; junction bases not matched to a gene: 15. There are 17 residues in the CDR3. CDR1 is TSWWSYY and CDR2 is QGS in the germline V gene. CDR3: CALGDFPRTRIRDKLIF. In DNA, the CDR3 is TGTGCTCTTGGGGACTTTCCCCGCACTCGGATACGGGATAAACTCATCTTT.

This clone appeared a few times. The CDR3 reads CALGDPPKRADFYTDKLIF. The CDR3 DNA is TGTGCTCTTGGGGACCCTCCTAAGCGGGCCGATTTTTACACCGATAAACTCATCTTT. J is TRDJ1 and V is TRDV1, with D possibly TRDD2 on 5 matching bases. Germline V gene data show CDR1 as TSWWSYY and CDR2 as QGS. V gave up 3 bases and J gave up 0 bases, with 23 bases separating them. The length of the CDR3 is 19 residues.

This clone appeared a single time. A much larger clone is a single base away; this may be a read error. The genes are TRDV2 and TRDJ1; maybe TRDD3 (5 bases). CDR1 and CDR2 from the germline V gene are GEAIGNYY and EKD. The CDR3 contains 16 residues. Trimming pared 2 bases from V and 4 bases from J, leaving 19 bases between. The CDR3 here is CACDRVGNKVDDKLIF. CDR3 coding DNA: TGTGCCTGTGACAGAGTGGGGAATAAAGTCGACGATAAACTCATCTTT.

Turning to this clone: A much larger clonotype is one base distant, so this may be a read error. The chain has TRDV2 and TRDJ3, with D perhaps TRDD2 (6 bases). Trimming removed 1 base from V and 2 bases from J, with 23 bases in between. Germline values: CDR1 GEAIGNYY, CDR2 EKD. This CDR3 is built from 21 residues. CDR3: CACDTASWEIPRTWDTRQMFF. As DNA, the CDR3 is TGTGCCTGTGACACAGCGAGCTGGGAGATTCCTAGGACCTGGGACACCCGACAGATGTTTTTC.

The CDR3 loop is CACDTLSPGYEGYTDKLIF. The CDR3 bases are TGTGCCTGTGACACCCTCTCACCCGGATACGAGGGGTACACCGATAAACTCATCTTT. This rearrangement joins TRDV2 to TRDJ1; TRDD3 aligns across 7 bases. The CDR3 consists of 19 residues. CDR1 and CDR2 (germline): GEAIGNYY, EKD. Trimming at V came to 0 bases and at J to 0 bases, leaving 15 bases not matched to a gene.

As concerns this clone: This likely stems from a read error, as it lies one base from a far larger clone. This chain connects TRDV2 to TRDJ1, with 8 bases fitting TRDD3. CDR1 GEAIGNYY and CDR2 EKD come from the germline V gene. The CDR3 spans 25 residues. V dropped 0 bases and J dropped 0; count of bases not matched to a gene: 32. The CDR3 here is CACDTLNVLPPWGDIPPTYTDKLIF. The CDR3 bases are TGTGCCTGTGACACCCTCAACGTCCTCCCCCCTTGGGGGGATATACCACCCACGTACACCGATAAACTCATCTTT.

Comment on this clone: With a much larger clone just one base away, this may be a read error. Other DNA sequences in the sample encode the same CDR3. CDR3 residues: CACDPLSGGYRRGLIF. CDR3 coding DNA: TGTGCCTGTGACCCCTTAAGCGGGGGATACCGCCGGGGACTCATCTTT. The V call is TRDV2, the J call TRDJ1; TRDD3 aligns across 9 bases. Germline V CDR1 and CDR2: GEAIGNYY, EKD. V trimming: 3 bases; J trimming: 10 bases; junction bases outside the gene matches: 17. CDR3 length: 16 residues.

The J gene is TRDJ3, the V gene TRDV2; 10 nucleotides align to TRDD3. Per the germline V gene, CDR1 is GEAIGNYY and CDR2 is EKD. The CDR3 has 21 amino acids. The J segment lost 0 bases and the V segment lost 0 bases, leaving 10 bases of the junction unmatched. CDR3 amino acids: CACDTADWGIRDSWDTRQMFF. DNA of the CDR3: TGTGCCTGTGACACCGCAGACTGGGGGATCCGGGACTCCTGGGACACCCGACAGATGTTTTTC.

In its sample, this clone was seen a few times. V gene TRDV2 combines with J gene TRDJ4; TRDD3 matches at 10 bases. Trimming took 0 bases from V and 0 from J; bases not matched to a gene: 18. Per germline, CDR1 GEAIGNYY and CDR2 EKD. CDR3 size: 20 residues. In DNA, the CDR3 is TGTGCCTGTGACACCGTAGAAAAACCCTTACTGGGGGATGGGGCCAGACCCCTGATCTTT. Translating it yields CACDTVEKPLLGDGARPLIF.

This clone came up a few times. This chain uses TRDV2 with TRDJ1; 8 nucleotides align to TRDD3. From germline, CDR1 is GEAIGNYY and CDR2 EKD. The ends lost 4 bases at V and 0 bases at J; junction bases unmatched: 9. This CDR3 contains 16 residues. CDR3 nucleotide sequence: TGTGCCTGTGAACAAGTGGGATACGGGGACACCGATAAACTCATCTTT. This sequence encodes CACEQVGYGDTDKLIF.

This clone is categorized as medium-sized. This chain joins TRDV2 and TRDJ1; D might be TRDD3 (5 bases). Trimming removed 0 bases at V and 2 bases at J, with 18 bases between. Per the germline V gene, CDR1 is GEAIGNYY and CDR2 is EKD. The CDR3 runs to 17 residues. The chain's CDR3 is CACDTAWEEVRTDKLIF. The CDR3 nucleotides are TGTGCCTGTGACACCGCCTGGGAGGAAGTTAGAACCGATAAACTCATCTTT.

By frequency in the sample, this clone is medium-sized. V is TRDV2 and J is TRDJ2; 8 bases fit TRDD3. The CDR3 is 17 amino acids. The V and J ends lost 2 bases and 6 bases, in that order; junction bases with no gene match: 13. CDR1 and CDR2 from the germline V gene are GEAIGNYY and EKD. As DNA, the CDR3 is TGTGCCTGTGACATGTGGGGATACTCCGCCTCGCCAGCACAACTCTTCTTT. Encoded protein: CACDMWGYSASPAQLFF.

The genes are TRDV1 and TRDJ1; 9 bases fit TRDD3. The CDR3 runs to 21 residues. In germline, CDR1 is TSWWSYY, CDR2 QGS. The V and J ends lost 1 base and 7 bases, in that order; junction bases with no gene match: 25. The CDR3 sequence is CALGEHSFLAGGWVTPGKLIF. CDR3 coding DNA: TGTGCTCTTGGGGAACACTCCTTCCTGGCTGGGGGATGGGTTACACCCGGTAAACTCATCTTT.

With respect to this clone: A single base is all that separates this from a far larger clone, so a read error is likely. This chain connects TRDV2 to TRDJ1; 11 bases agree with TRDD3. The CDR3 totals 18 residues. Germline values: CDR1 GEAIGNYY, CDR2 EKD. Unmatched junction bases numbered 13, after V lost 5 bases and J lost 0 bases. The CDR3 protein is CACGRLGDRNQNTDKLIF. The CDR3 DNA reads as TGTGCCTGTGGGCGACTGGGGGATAGGAACCAAAACACCGATAAACTCATCTTT.

The V call is TRDV2, the J call TRDJ3; D is unclear. The V gene lost 3 bases and the J gene lost 4 bases, with 27 bases spanning the gap. This CDR3 region has 21 residues. The germline CDR1 and CDR2 sequences are GEAIGNYY and EKD. CDR3 region: CACDEVTSPTRFSWDTRQMFF. In DNA, the CDR3 is TGTGCCTGTGACGAGGTAACTTCGCCGACTCGCTTTTCTTGGGACACCCGACAGATGTTTTTC.

Regarding this clone: A far larger clone is off by one base, so a read error is likely. The sample carries other DNA sequences with the same CDR3. The chain employs TRDV2 and TRDJ3; D perhaps matches TRDD3 (5 bases). V lost 0 bases and J 3 bases, leaving 29 bases between the germline ends. The V gene's germline CDR1 is GEAIGNYY and CDR2 EKD. The CDR3 has 23 amino acids. CDR3 loop: CACDTVNRVGEDRSGWDTRQMFF. The CDR3 DNA reads as TGTGCCTGTGACACCGTTAATCGTGTTGGGGAAGACAGGAGCGGCTGGGACACCCGACAGATGTTTTTC.

This clone was seen a few times. With a much larger clone just one base away, this may be a read error. The chain is built from TRDV2 and TRDJ3, with 7 bases matching TRDD3. Germline V gene data show CDR1 as GEAIGNYY and CDR2 as EKD. CDR3 length: 21 amino acids. CDR3 loop: CACDTAESGGSASWDTRQVFF. CDR3 in DNA: TGTGCCTGTGACACCGCTGAATCCGGGGGATCCGCGTCCTGGGACACCCGACAGGTGTTTTTC.

Written as DNA, the CDR3 is TGTGCCTGTGACACAGTCCCCTCTGGGGGCCCAAGCTCCTGGGACACCCGACAGATGTTTTTC. Amino acid sequence: CACDTVPSGGPSSWDTRQMFF. The chain links TRDV2 to TRDJ3, with 7 bases lining up with TRDD3. The V gene end was trimmed by 1 base and the J gene end by 0 bases; junction bases not matched to a gene: 14. The germline V gene encodes CDR1 GEAIGNYY and CDR2 EKD. There are 21 residues in the CDR3.

Details on this clone: A single base separates this from a much larger clone, so it may be a read error. The same CDR3 arises from other DNA sequences in this sample as well. The chain joins TRDV2 to TRDJ1; TRDD3 agrees at 9 bases. The V gene's germline CDR1 is GEAIGNYY and CDR2 EKD. V shed 0 bases and J 1 base; nucleotides not matched to a gene: 20. This CDR3 is built from 21 residues. The CDR3, as DNA: TGTGCCTGTGACACCCTGGCTGGGGATACGCACCTGCAGGGAGTCACCGATAAACTCATCTTT. Amino acids: CACDTLAGDTHLQGVTDKLIF.